This T cell receptor (beta chain) came from a study of CD8 T cells in Susac syndrome. Study observations and caveats: Among people with Susac, CD8+ clonal expansion was greatest in TEMRA cells and active patients.

Regarding this clonotype: Antigen: not known.

Random hexamers were used to reverse transcribe an amount of roughly 0.5 to 1 ug RNA. TCRdb passed the immunoSEQ multiplex PCR reads through MiXCR, listing each CDR3 protein once. The data show 100,000 to 150,000 distinct CDR3 sequences, around 95% seen once. The receptor was isolated from a human donor with Susac syndrome. Sequenced: CD8+ T cells from PBMCs.

The CDR3 DNA reads as TGTGCCTGGGACGGAGACAGGGAGAGGGGCTACACCTTC. This translates into CAWDGDRERGYTF. The chain has TRBV30 and TRBJ1-2; TRBD1 agrees at 7 bases. This CDR3 is 13 amino acids long. With 5 bases clipped from V and 8 bases from J, the junction kept 11 bases outside the gene matches. Germline values: CDR1 GTSNPN, CDR2 SVGIG (reference sequence).